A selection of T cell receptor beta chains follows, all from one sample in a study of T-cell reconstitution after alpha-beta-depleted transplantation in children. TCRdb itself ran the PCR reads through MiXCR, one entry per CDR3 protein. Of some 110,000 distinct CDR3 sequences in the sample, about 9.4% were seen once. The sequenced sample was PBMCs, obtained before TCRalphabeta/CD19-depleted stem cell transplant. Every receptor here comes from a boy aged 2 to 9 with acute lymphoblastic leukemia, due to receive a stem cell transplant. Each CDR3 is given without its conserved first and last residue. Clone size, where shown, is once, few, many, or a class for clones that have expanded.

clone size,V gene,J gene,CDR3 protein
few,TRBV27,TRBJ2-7,ASSSGSVRTEQY
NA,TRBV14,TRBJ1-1,ASSLQGRMNTEAF
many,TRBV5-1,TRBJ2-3,ASSVRRWGQQSTDTQY
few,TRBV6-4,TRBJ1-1,ASSAGENTEAF
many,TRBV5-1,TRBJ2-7,ASRRTDSTYEQY
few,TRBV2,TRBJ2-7,ASKDRPYEQY
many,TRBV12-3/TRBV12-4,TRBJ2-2,ASSTREAGELF
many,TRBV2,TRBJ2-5,ASMRLAGVEETQY
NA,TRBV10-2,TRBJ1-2,ASSEYRTGKDYGYT
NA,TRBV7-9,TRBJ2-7,ASSSGTSGTAYEQY
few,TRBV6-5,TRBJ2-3,ATGQGTDTQY
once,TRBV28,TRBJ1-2,ATLPVRIYGYT
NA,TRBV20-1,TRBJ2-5,SAGTHWTSGEQETQY
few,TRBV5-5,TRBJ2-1,ASSSQGGRYYNEQF
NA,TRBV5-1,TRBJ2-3,ASSFGLAGGGTDTQY
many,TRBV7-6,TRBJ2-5,ASSKQGWGTQY
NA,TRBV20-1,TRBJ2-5,SASPPGGETQY
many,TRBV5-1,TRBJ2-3,ASRLFFEGHPTDTQY
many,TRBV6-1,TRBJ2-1,ASSMTSGTDEQF
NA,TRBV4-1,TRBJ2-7,ASSQEKLAGEQY
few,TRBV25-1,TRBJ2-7,ASSARQGLGYEQY
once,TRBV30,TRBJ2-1,AWSAGSDEQF
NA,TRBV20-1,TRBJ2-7,SAETGTGGFSEQY
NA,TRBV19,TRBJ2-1,ASRPGGVASGEQF
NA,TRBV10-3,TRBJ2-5,ATLQGRYQETQY
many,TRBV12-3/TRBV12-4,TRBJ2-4,ASSPGQGGIQY
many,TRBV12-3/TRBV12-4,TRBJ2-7,ASSLYSAGRYEQY
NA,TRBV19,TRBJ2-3,ASSIVRLWDRRLY
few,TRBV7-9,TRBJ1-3,ASSSLVRSGNTIY
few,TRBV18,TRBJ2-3,ASLSGTLSTDTQY
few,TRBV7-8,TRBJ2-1,ASSLAGTGGNEQF
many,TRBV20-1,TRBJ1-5,SARRRVDHSNQPQH
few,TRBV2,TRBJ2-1,ASSESSGRTYNEQF
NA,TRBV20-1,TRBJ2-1,SANDGLAGYNEQF
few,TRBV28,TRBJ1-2,ASSFRDRGLYGYT
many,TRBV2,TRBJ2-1,ASSSPAGDDHGREQF
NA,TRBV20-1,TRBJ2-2,SAKQGDTGELF
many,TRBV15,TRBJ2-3,ATSREREKTDTQY
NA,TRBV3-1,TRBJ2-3,ASSQMTGTTQY
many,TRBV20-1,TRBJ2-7,SARRRDSVYEQY
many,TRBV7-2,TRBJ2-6,ASSFGRPGANVLT
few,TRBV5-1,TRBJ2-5,ASSLSETQY
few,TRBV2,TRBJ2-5,ASMRDFGETQY
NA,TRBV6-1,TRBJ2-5,ASSEAGTPQETQY
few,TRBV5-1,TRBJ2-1,ASSLMGSGGLRNEQF
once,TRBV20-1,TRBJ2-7,SARDETSGSYEQY
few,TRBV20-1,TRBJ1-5,SASLTLRGPQH
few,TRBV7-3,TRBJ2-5,ASGGGVGETQY
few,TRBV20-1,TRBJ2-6,SATSAGGANVLT
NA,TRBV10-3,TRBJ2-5,AIGFQETQY
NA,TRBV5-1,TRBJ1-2,ASSLDPGQRGYT
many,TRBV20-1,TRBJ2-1,SARRAGRVNEQF
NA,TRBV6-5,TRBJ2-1,ASSYSAEGPYNEQF
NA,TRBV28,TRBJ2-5,ASSEMTGPPETQY